These 12 T cell receptor beta chains came from one sample sequenced in a study of T cells in Graves' hyperthyroidism and ophthalmopathy. RNA transcripts gave rise to amplified TCR beta CDR3 regions. During a first-round RT-PCR of the TCR CDR3, the HTBI primer set was used. MiXCR, applied by TCRdb to the multiplex PCR reads, yields one record per CDR3 protein. The data show hundreds of thousands of distinct CDR3 sequences, 14% to 15% seen once. The sequencing input was blood. The receptors were gathered from a man between 18 and 35 years old with Graves' ophthalmopathy.

This clonotype was counted ten times or more. The J gene is TRBJ1-1, the V gene TRBV6-1; D unresolved. CDR3 size: 14 residues. Trimming pared 4 bases from V and 0 bases from J, leaving 9 bases between. The germline V gene has CDR1 MNHNS and CDR2 SASEGT. CDR3 amino acids: CASSVYGMNTEAFF. CDR3 DNA sequence: TGTGCCAGCAGTGTTTACGGGATGAACACTGAAGCTTTCTTT.

The CDR3 loop reads CASSEIQGVHETQYF. The DNA for the CDR3 is TGTGCCAGCAGTGAGATACAGGGGGTTCATGAGACCCAGTACTTC. The rearrangement joins TRBV25-1 to TRBJ2-5; 8 bases align to TRBD1. The ends lost 3 bases at V and 5 bases at J; junction bases unmatched: 8. The CDR3 covers 15 residues. Germline CDR1 MGHDK, CDR2 SYGVNS. Variable domain in full (rest from reference TRBV25-1 and TRBJ2-5): EADIYQTPRYLVIGTGKKITLECSQTMGHDKMYWYQQDPGMELHLIHYSYGVNSTEKGDLSSESTVSRIRTEHFPLTLESARPSHTSQYLCASSEIQGVHETQYFGPGTRLLVL.

In its sample, this clonotype was seen a few times. The chain joins TRBV18 to TRBJ1-2; 9 nucleotides align to TRBD1. The CDR3 consists of 16 residues. The V gene's germline CDR1 is KGHSH and CDR2 LQKENI. Trimming removed 3 bases from V and 0 bases from J; junction bases left unmatched: 5. CDR3 coding DNA: TGTGCCAGCTCACCCGGGACAGGGCCCGCTAACTATGGCTACACCTTC. This gives the protein CASSPGTGPANYGYTF.

At least ten counts were recorded for this clonotype. V and J are TRBV18 and TRBJ1-3; a weak D match, TRBD1 (6 bases). V lost 6 bases and J lost 4, with 13 bases in between. The germline V gene has CDR1 KGHSH and CDR2 LQKENI. The CDR3 has 14 amino acids. The CDR3 spells CASSLRTDGNTIYF. DNA for the CDR3: TGTGCCAGCTCGCTGAGGACAGACGGAAACACCATATATTTT.

This clonotype was observed many times. The rearrangement links TRBV30 to TRBJ1-5; no clear D gene. Trimming left V 5 bases short and J 0 bases short, with 8 bases between. The CDR3 length is 13 residues. CDR1 is GTSNPN and CDR2 is SVGIG in the germline V gene (reference sequence). Here the CDR3 DNA reads TGTGCCTGGGCAGGAAATAGCAATCAGCCCCAGCATTTT. It yields the protein CAWAGNSNQPQHF.

This clonotype was seen only a few times. V is TRBV4-1 and J is TRBJ1-1; 7 nucleotides agree with TRBD1. Germline V gene sequence: CDR1 MGHRA, CDR2 YSYEKL. The CDR3 consists of 16 residues. V shed 1 base and J 2 bases; nucleotides not matched to a gene: 7. This CDR3 reads CASSQGAGGRNTEAFF. The CDR3 DNA is TGCGCCAGCAGCCAAGGGGCAGGGGGGCGCAACACTGAAGCTTTCTTT.

The rearrangement uses TRBV9 and TRBJ2-5; TRBD2 might be the D (5 bases). CDR1 SGDLS and CDR2 YYNGEE come from the germline V gene. V was pared by 4 bases and J by 0 bases, with 10 bases between. The CDR3 totals 14 residues. CDR3 sequence: CASSLQRYQETQYF. The DNA for the CDR3 is TGTGCCAGCAGCCTGCAGCGGTACCAAGAGACCCAGTACTTC.

This clonotype showed up many times. CDR3 in DNA: TGTGCCAGCAGCCTAGGCGCCCTTACGTCCCTAACTATCTATGGCTACACCTTC. It yields the protein CASSLGALTSLTIYGYTF. The rearrangement joins TRBV12-3 or TRBV12-4 to TRBJ1-2; D gene unclear. V gave up 6 bases and J gave up 4 bases, with 27 bases separating them. The CDR3 extends over 18 amino acids.

This clonotype showed up many times. At one of its ends the junction is not consistent with the germline gene, which may arise from a read error. J is TRBJ2-7 and V is TRBV6-1; 10 bases line up with TRBD2. This CDR3 is 15 amino acids long. Germline CDR1 is MNHNS and CDR2 is SASEGT. The CDR3 DNA reads TGTGCCAGCAGTCAAGCTAGCGGGAGCCCAAACGAGCAGTACTTC. Translating gives CASSQASGSPNEQYF.

This clonotype appeared many times. The chain has TRBV28 and TRBJ2-7; unclear D gene. The germline V and J ends were trimmed by 7 bases and 0 bases, with 13 bases remaining between them. The CDR3 consists of 14 residues. The V gene's germline CDR1 is MDHEN and CDR2 SYDVKM. The CDR3 nucleotides read TGTGCCAGCATTGGCACGGTGAGCTCCTACGAGCAGTACTTC. Translated, it gives CASIGTVSSYEQYF.

The V call is TRBV10-3, the J call TRBJ2-6; D tentatively reads TRBD1 or TRBD2 (5 bases each). The CDR3 consists of 14 residues. V lost 7 bases to trimming and J lost 0 bases, with 7 bases between them. The germline gives CDR1 ENHRY, CDR2 SYGVKD. In DNA form, the CDR3 reads TGTGCCATCACAGGGACCTCTGGGGCCAACGTCCTGACTTTC. This codes for CAITGTSGANVLTF.

This clonotype was recorded at least ten times. DNA for the CDR3: TGTGCCAGCTCCCAGCAGGGCCCAGATACGCAGTATTTT. It encodes CASSQQGPDTQYF. The V call is TRBV18, the J call TRBJ2-3; D perhaps matches TRBD1 (5 bases). Trimming shortened V by 6 bases and J by 4 bases, and 11 bases separated the two germline ends. CDR3 length equals 13 residues. Germline V gene lookup returns CDR1 KGHSH and CDR2 LQKENI.